The present TCR beta chain was sequenced within a study of OX40 agonist ivuxolimab in advanced cancers. In the study overall: Ivuxolimab was a fully human IgG2 agonistic monoclonal antibody targeting the costimulatory receptor OX40 (CD134). Intravenous ivuxolimab was administered to patients every 2 weeks at six dose levels: 0.01, 0.1, 0.3, 1.5, 3 and 10 mg/kg. Of the roughly 51 dose-escalation patients, hepatocellular carcinoma was present in 19, melanoma in roughly 15, renal cell carcinoma in 9 and head and neck cancer in 9. In the dose-escalation cohort, 82.7% of patients were male, and the mean age was 60 years with a range of roughly 23 to 79. Patients were allowed to have had prior anti-PD-1, anti-PD-L1 or anti-CTLA-4 therapy, and approximately 40% of the dose-escalation patients had been treated with checkpoint inhibitors. Partial responses were achieved by three dose-escalation patients, of whom one had hepatocellular carcinoma and two had cutaneous melanoma. The point of sequencing TCRbeta in the periphery was to test whether ivuxolimab changed TCR sequence diversity and drove clonal T-cell expansion. The paper covers the monotherapy dose-escalation part of the phase I ivuxolimab trial, which included N of about 50 patients. The study at large found these results: Partial responders in the 0.1-3.0 mg/kg groups had among the lowest normalized peripheral clonal expansion, especially among CD8+ T cells. On average, CD8+ T cells showed more expanded clones than CD4+ T cells after ivuxolimab. Antigen specificity was not determined for the clonally expanded peripheral T cells. Low levels of normalized T-cell clonal expansion were also seen in some patients who did not respond. At doses of 0.1 to 3.0 mg/kg, clonal expansion of both CD4+ and CD8+ blood T cells was observed from baseline to week 6.

For sequencing of the TCRbeta CDR3 region, genomic DNA was extracted from the sorted cells. TCRbeta CDR3 regions were sequenced using the immunoSEQ Assay. The table was pulled from immuneACCESS by TCRdb, which kept in-frame rearrangements only. Such tables lose some clones; where checked, under half of the loss comes from unresolved V genes, and the rest has no known cause. Counted in this sample were 70,000 to 95,000 clones; less than 95% of them appeared once. Over 8.5% of the sample is taken by the ten largest. The trial excluded patients who had a history of autoimmune disease or were on systemic immunosuppression. Peripheral blood for TCR sequencing was collected from all dose cohorts at baseline, on cycle 4 day 1, and on cycle 7 day 1. Samples came from an open-label, multicenter, first-in-human phase I dose-escalation trial of ivuxolimab. Adults with locally advanced or metastatic melanoma, renal cell carcinoma, hepatocellular carcinoma or head and neck squamous cell carcinoma were enrolled in the trial. CD4+ and CD8+ T cells were sorted separately from peripheral blood before TCR sequencing.

Taken from cysteine to phenylalanine, the CDR3 has 13 residues. The only DNA kept is the CDR3, 39 bases in frame from the first base. As encoded in the germline V gene, CDR1 is SNHLY while CDR2 is FYNNEI. V and J lose 4 bases and 1 base, and a span of 7 bases separates them. About this clone itself: Its antigen specificity is not known. Per-base qualities were not stored, and no clone one base away is much larger.

The rearrangement joined TRBV2 to TRBJ1-1; a tentative D call is TRBD1 (5 bases match). The specimen was CD4+ or CD8+ T cells sorted from blood, collected in a trial of the OX40 agonist ivuxolimab. The clonotype was recovered from an adult with an advanced solid tumor such as melanoma, head and neck, liver or kidney cancer. The CDR3 region: CASSAGRNTEAFF. The nucleotide sequence is given as TGTGCCAGCAGTGCAGGGCGGAACACTGAAGCTTTCTTT.